The next 2 T cell receptor beta chains were all read from a single sample in a study of beta chain features in type 1 diabetes. All of the isolated RNA was reverse transcribed, so expressed TCRB transcripts were sequenced. Method: immunoSEQ multiplex PCR; TCRdb's copy keeps in-frame clones and lacks some. The sample has more than 300,000 clones, around an eighth seen once. Material: naive CD4+ T cells from blood. These receptors were obtained from a man between 18 and 35 years old in good health.

The V and J genes are TRBV7-9 and TRBJ2-7; 7 bases fit TRBD1. The CDR3 is made up of 18 amino acids. CDR1 is SEHNR, CDR2 FQNEAQ, per germline (reference sequence). J was trimmed by 0 bases and V by 1 base; bases with no gene match: 12. The CDR3 loop reads CASSLGVGGASYSYEQYF. The CDR3 nucleotides read TGTGCCAGCAGCTTAGGTGTAGGGGGCGCGTCCTACTCCTACGAGCAGTACTTC.

This clone was counted many times. The chain links TRBV23-1 to TRBJ2-1; D ambiguous. TRBV23-1 is classed as an ORF, of uncertain function. The CDR3 has 10 amino acids. With 2 bases removed from V and 11 bases from J, the gap between germline ends came to 4 bases. In nucleotides, the CDR3 is TGCGCCAGCAGTCAACCAAAGCAGTTCTTC. This sequence encodes CASSQPKQFF.